A selection of T cell receptor beta chains follows, all from one sample in a study of blood T cells in healthy people across ages. TCRdb ran MiXCR on the 5' RACE reads and lists one entry per CDR3 protein. The sample consists of some 900,000 distinct CDR3 sequences, roughly 50% of them appearing once. Sequenced input: blood. These receptors all come from a man under 40 in good health. Each CDR3 is given with its conserved first and last residue. Fields, in order: clone size, V gene, J gene, CDR3 protein. Size values are once, few and many counts, or a class for expanded clones, and some rows have none.

clone size: few; V gene: TRBV6-5; J gene: TRBJ2-6; CDR3 protein: CASSYRTGGGSGANVLTF
clone size: once; V gene: TRBV2; J gene: TRBJ2-7; CDR3 protein: CASLLGQGLSYEQYF
clone size: once; V gene: TRBV6-2/TRBV6-3; J gene: TRBJ1-2; CDR3 protein: CAGGTGGGANYGYTF
clone size: .; V gene: TRBV12-3/TRBV12-4; J gene: TRBJ1-2; CDR3 protein: CASSRRRGDGYTF
clone size: few; V gene: TRBV6-6; J gene: TRBJ1-4; CDR3 protein: CASRWDTATNEKLFF
clone size: .; V gene: TRBV27; J gene: TRBJ1-2; CDR3 protein: CASSLYGTGDGYTF
clone size: .; V gene: TRBV6-5; J gene: TRBJ2-2; CDR3 protein: CASSYVWGQFTGELFF
clone size: few; V gene: TRBV6-6; J gene: TRBJ1-1; CDR3 protein: CASSSLGGNTEAFF
clone size: many; V gene: TRBV4-1; J gene: TRBJ2-4; CDR3 protein: CASSQGGLAGLGKNIQYF
clone size: many; V gene: TRBV5-1; J gene: TRBJ2-7; CDR3 protein: CASSFQGAYEQYF
clone size: .; V gene: TRBV6-1; J gene: TRBJ2-1; CDR3 protein: CASSEGYGTEQFF
clone size: .; V gene: TRBV7-9; J gene: TRBJ1-2; CDR3 protein: CASSPGRVSPYTF
clone size: .; V gene: TRBV4-2; J gene: TRBJ1-1; CDR3 protein: CASSQVDRDTEAFF
clone size: .; V gene: TRBV28; J gene: TRBJ2-6; CDR3 protein: CASTPAGTTNVLTF
clone size: .; V gene: TRBV11-3; J gene: .; CDR3 protein: CASSSRGPEQYF
clone size: .; V gene: TRBV5-1; J gene: TRBJ2-1; CDR3 protein: CASSLGAAFGEQFF
clone size: few; V gene: TRBV3-1; J gene: .; CDR3 protein: CASSQVSGQGNHEQYF